One sample yielded the 21 T cell receptor beta chains listed below, sequenced in a study of OX40 agonist ivuxolimab in advanced cancers. The assay was immunoSEQ multiplex PCR, and TCRdb's table has in-frame clones only and misses some. The sample lists 7,000 to 9,500 clones, less than 90% seen once, with 25% to 35% in the top ten. Here the sequenced sample was CD4+ or CD8+ T cells sorted from blood, taken in a trial of the OX40 agonist ivuxolimab. These receptors were taken from an adult with an advanced solid tumor such as melanoma, head and neck, liver or kidney cancer.

This chain links TRBV11-2 with TRBJ2-7; the D gene is possibly TRBD2 (6 bases). Trimming cost V 4 bases and J 3 bases, with 16 bases left between them. Germline CDR1 and CDR2: SGHAT and FQNNGV. The CDR3 is 15 amino acids. CDR3 in DNA: TGTGCCAGCAGCTCTATATCCGGGACTGTCTACGAGCAGTACTTC. It is translated as CASSSISGTVYEQYF.

This chain connects TRBV6-4 to TRBJ2-1; 9 bases map to TRBD2. The CDR3 totals 16 residues. With V trimmed by 6 bases and J by 3 bases, 9 bases remained unmatched. Germline V CDR1 and CDR2: MRHNA, SNTAGT. The CDR3 DNA is TGTGCCAGCAGCGGTTCGGCGGGAGGGAACTACAATGAGCAGTTCTTC. This codes for CASSGSAGGNYNEQFF.

V usage is TRBV7-9 and J usage is TRBJ1-4, with D unresolved. Between the trimmed V and J ends, which lost 4 bases and 8 bases, there was a span of 20 bases. The length of the CDR3 is 16 residues. Germline CDR1 SEHNR, CDR2 FQNEAQ (reference sequence). The CDR3 here is CASSSRASTPDEKLFF. CDR3 DNA sequence: TGTGCCAGCAGCTCCCGGGCCTCCACCCCTGACGAAAAACTGTTTTTT.

J is TRBJ2-7 and V is TRBV4-1; possible D gene TRBD1, 6 bases. This CDR3 spans 15 amino acids. CDR1 MGHRA and CDR2 YSYEKL come from the germline V gene. Trimming removed 1 base from V and 3 bases from J, with 13 bases in between. CDR3 residues: CASSQALGQNYEQYF. The CDR3 DNA is TGCGCCAGCAGCCAAGCCCTAGGACAGAACTACGAGCAGTACTTC.

The CDR3 coding sequence is TGTGCCATCAGTGGGACTGGAGGGTTGGAGAATGAGCAGTTCTTC. Residues: CAISGTGGLENEQFF. V usage is TRBV10-3 and J usage is TRBJ2-1, with a weak D call TRBD2 (6 bases). Germline lookup yields CDR1 ENHRY and CDR2 SYGVKD. The CDR3 is 15 residues long. V was shortened by 4 bases and J by 7 bases, with 17 bases between the two germline ends.

The CDR3 DNA sequence: TGTGCCAGCACATATAATTCTAGCATGGAGACCCAGTACTTC. It is translated as CASTYNSSMETQYF. The chain is built from TRBV28 and TRBJ2-5; a possible D gene is TRBD2 (5 bases). Trimming took 7 bases from V and 5 from J, leaving 17 bases between them. Germline V gene lookup returns CDR1 MDHEN and CDR2 SYDVKM. The CDR3 spans 14 residues.

The chain uses TRBV27 and TRBJ2-5; 8 bases align to TRBD2. The CDR3 is made up of 14 amino acids. Germline V lookup: CDR1 MNHEY, CDR2 SMNVEV (reference sequence). The J segment lost 5 bases and the V segment lost 8 bases, leaving 10 bases of the junction unmatched. Here the CDR3 DNA reads TGTGCCAGCGGACAGCGGGAGCTGGGCGAGACCCAGTACTTC. Protein: CASGQRELGETQYF.

This chain connects TRBV9 to TRBJ2-2; 8 bases agree with TRBD2. Looked up from germline, CDR1 is SGDLS and CDR2 is YYNGEE. CDR3 length: 17 amino acids. Trimming took 3 bases from V and 5 from J; bases not matched to a gene: 12. The CDR3 is CASSDDPSGSVTGELFF. The CDR3 DNA sequence: TGTGCCAGCAGCGATGACCCGAGCGGGAGTGTGACCGGGGAGCTGTTTTTT. Supplemented by reference TRBV9 and TRBJ2-2, the full variable domain reads DSGVTQTPKHLITATGQRVTLRCSPRSGDLSVYWYQQSLDQGLQFLIQYYNGEERAKGNILERFSAQQFPDLHSELNLSSLELGDSALYFCASSDDPSGSVTGELFFGEGSRLTVL.

V usage is TRBV28 and J usage is TRBJ1-5; 7 nucleotides line up with TRBD1. CDR1 and CDR2 from the germline V gene are MDHEN and SYDVKM. The CDR3 runs 15 residues. V dropped 6 bases and J dropped 7; count of bases not matched to a gene: 12. The CDR3 reads CASSSIPGQRQPQHF. DNA for the CDR3: TGTGCCAGCAGCTCTATACCGGGACAGAGACAGCCCCAGCATTTT.

V usage is TRBV15 and J usage is TRBJ2-7; 10 positions match TRBD1. Germline V gene sequence: CDR1 LNHNV, CDR2 YYDKDF (reference sequence). V gave up 4 bases and J gave up 3 bases; unmatched junction bases: 3. CDR3 length: 14 amino acids. As DNA, the CDR3 is TGTGCCACCAGCACCCGGGACAGGGGCTACGAGCAGTACTTC. It encodes CATSTRDRGYEQYF.

J is TRBJ1-2 and V is TRBV5-4, with D possibly being TRBD1 (6 bases). Germline loops: CDR1 SGHNT, CDR2 YYREEE (reference sequence). V was pared by 0 bases and J by 0 bases, with 9 bases between. The CDR3 length is 15 residues. The CDR3 spells CASSLAGAPNYGYTF. CDR3 in DNA: TGTGCCAGCAGCTTGGCAGGGGCCCCTAACTATGGCTACACCTTC.

V is TRBV27 and J is TRBJ2-2; D gene ambiguous. The germline V gene encodes CDR1 MNHEY and CDR2 SMNVEV (reference sequence). The V and J ends lost 8 bases and 8 bases respectively, with 12 bases between them. CDR3 length: 12 residues. The chain's CDR3 is CASRDGSGELFF. CDR3 DNA: TGTGCCAGCCGTGACGGCTCGGGGGAGCTGTTTTTT.

The chain uses TRBV7-9 and TRBJ1-5; TRBD1 matches 7 bases. The CDR3 is 17 residues long. Germline CDR1 reads SEHNR; CDR2 reads FQNEAQ (reference sequence). V shed 3 bases, J shed 0 bases, and the junction held 8 bases outside the gene matches. CDR3 sequence reads: CASSLVGTEYSNQPQHF. The CDR3 DNA sequence: TGTGCCAGCAGCTTGGTCGGGACAGAATATAGCAATCAGCCCCAGCATTTT.

The chain links TRBV6-5 to TRBJ1-2, with D possibly matching TRBD1 (6 bases). CDR1 is MNHEY and CDR2 is SVGAGI in the germline V gene. This CDR3 contains 13 residues. Deletions cut 2 bases from V and 6 bases from J, with 10 bases between. CDR3 amino acids: CASSYPGEDGYTF. The CDR3 DNA reads TGTGCCAGCAGTTACCCAGGGGAAGATGGCTACACCTTC.

This clone was detected only once. The rearrangement joins TRBV28 to TRBJ2-1; 9 bases agree with TRBD1. The length of the CDR3 is 17 residues. The trim removed 6 bases at V and 4 bases at J, leaving 13 bases unmatched. CDR1 is MDHEN, CDR2 SYDVKM, per germline. The CDR3 loop is CASSLPRTGALYNEQFF. CDR3 coding DNA: TGTGCCAGCAGCCTACCTCGGACAGGGGCCCTGTACAATGAGCAGTTCTTC.

DNA of the CDR3: TGTGCCAGCAGAACTAGCGGAAGCACAGATACGCAGTATTTT. Translating gives CASRTSGSTDTQYF. The gene calls are TRBV5-6 and TRBJ2-3; 8 bases match TRBD2. The CDR3 sequence is 14 residues long. Trimming removed 5 bases from V and 0 bases from J; junction bases left unmatched: 2. CDR1 and CDR2 from the germline V gene are SGHDT and YYEEEE.

The gene calls are TRBV27 and TRBJ2-2; TRBD2 is a possible D gene (5 bases). The CDR3 is 15 amino acids. CDR1 and CDR2 (germline): MNHEY, SMNVEV (reference sequence). Trimming removed 3 bases at V and 4 bases at J, with 12 bases between. This CDR3 is CASSFVRAVTGELFF. DNA of the CDR3: TGTGCCAGCAGTTTTGTACGAGCGGTCACCGGGGAGCTGTTTTTT.

This sequence joins TRBV28 and TRBJ2-7; 8 bases fit TRBD2. From germline, CDR1 is MDHEN and CDR2 SYDVKM. The J segment lost 12 bases and the V segment lost 3 bases, leaving 13 bases of the junction unmatched. This CDR3 comprises 14 residues. The CDR3 nucleotides read TGTGCCAGCAGTTTGACCGGGACTAGGCGTTCGGGGTACTTC. Its protein product is CASSLTGTRRSGYF.

The V and J genes are TRBV7-9 and TRBJ2-5; tentatively, D is TRBD1 or TRBD2 (6 bases each). CDR3 size: 16 residues. Germline assignment: CDR1 SEHNR and CDR2 FQNEAQ (reference sequence). Trimming took off 1 base at V and 3 bases at J, with 15 bases between the two ends. The CDR3 nucleotides are TGTGCCAGCAGCTTAGTGCCCCGGGGGCTGGAAGAGACCCAGTACTTC. Encoded protein: CASSLVPRGLEETQYF.

This clone is labeled as medium-sized. V gene TRBV6-5 combines with J gene TRBJ2-2; 9 nucleotides match TRBD2. Germline values: CDR1 MNHEY, CDR2 SVGAGI. This CDR3 has 14 residues. Unmatched junction bases numbered 8, after V lost 10 bases and J lost 5 bases. CDR3 protein: CATRLAEHTGELFF. The CDR3 nucleotides are TGTGCCACCAGACTAGCGGAGCATACCGGGGAGCTGTTTTTT.

The rearrangement joins TRBV7-9 to TRBJ2-1; 9 positions match TRBD2. J gave up 4 bases and V 1 base, and 2 bases lay outside the gene matches. The CDR3 runs to 15 residues. Germline V gene data show CDR1 as SEHNR and CDR2 as FQNEAQ (reference sequence). The CDR3 DNA follows: TGTGCCAGCAGCTTAGTAGCGGGAGAATACAATGAGCAGTTCTTC. It translates to CASSLVAGEYNEQFF.